There are a few counts of the clone carrying this T cell receptor (beta chain). Its antigen is still unknown. This record comes from a study of cytomegalovirus exposure and HLA in healthy donors. The study's findings and limits: It was reportedly the case that the classifier diagnosed cytomegalovirus status with high specificity and sensitivity. Reports indicate that TCR beta sequences accurately predicted the HLA-A and HLA-B alleles of most subjects.

PCR used 60 Vbeta primers and 13 Jbeta primers. Clones were sequenced by immunoSEQ multiplex PCR, and TCRdb holds only the in-frame ones, with some missing. The sample has fewer than 200,000 clones; less than 90% are singletons. Germline V CDR1 and CDR2: SQVTM, ANQGSEA. The CDR3 has 12 residues. The ends were cut back, 7 bases at V and 2 bases at J, with 9 bases in the middle. This rearrangement joins TRBV29-1 to TRBJ2-1, with D uncertain. The clonotype was recovered from a woman aged 45-59 years in good health and CMV-seropositive. The material sequenced was PBMCs. CDR3 amino acids: CSASTAYNEQFF. Here the CDR3 DNA reads TGCAGCGCCTCAACAGCCTACAATGAGCAGTTCTTC.